This TCR beta chain is drawn from a study of T-cell reconstitution after alpha-beta-depleted transplantation in children. Unique molecular identifiers were incorporated when the TCRbeta library was constructed. TCRdb independently ran MiXCR on the PCR reads; one entry per CDR3 protein. The sample consists of 200,000 to 250,000 distinct CDR3 sequences, 20% to 30% of them appearing once. Of note for this clonotype: The antigen remains undetermined.

There are 13 residues in the CDR3. The germline V and J ends were trimmed by 1 base and 8 bases, with 10 bases remaining between them. Germline V gene lookup returns CDR1 SGHNT and CDR2 YYREEE (reference sequence). Points from the study as a whole: At one year after transplant, newly produced T cells mostly accounted for T-cell counts and diversity. Some patients showed high day-60 TCRbeta diversity, which derived from surviving recipient T cells and thymic progenitors. Several hundred expanded graft clones reportedly were the source of alpha-beta T cells about two months after transplant.

This TCR was sampled from a girl aged 2 to 9 with Fanconi anemia, due to receive a stem cell transplant. The rearrangement joins TRBV5-4 to TRBJ2-1; D perhaps matches TRBD1 (6 bases). The material sequenced was PBMCs, taken before TCRalphabeta/CD19-depleted stem cell transplant. CDR3 loop: CASSLTGSDEQFF. Written as DNA, the CDR3 is TGTGCCAGCAGCTTGACAGGGAGCGATGAGCAGTTCTTC.